The rows below give T cell receptor beta chains drawn from one sample of a study of PD-L1 blockade in urothelial cancer. Method: immunoSEQ multiplex PCR; TCRdb's copy keeps in-frame clones and lacks some. The sample has about 52,000 clones, around 79% seen once; the top ten hold roughly 4%. The sequences come from PBMCs, collected around atezolizumab (anti-PD-L1) treatment. These receptors were taken from a man aged 65-85 years with urothelial cancer. The CDR3 runs from the conserved cysteine through the conserved F or W. The D gene is left open where the match is weak. A clone size is listed for some rows: how often the clone was seen (once, few, many), or a class if it is expanded.

CDR3 | DNA | V | size | J | D
CASRDLSSSGNTIYF | TGTGCCAGTAGGGACTTATCGAGCTCTGGAAACACCATATATTTT | TRBV19 | . | TRBJ1-3 | .
CSVDGRSNGYGYTF | TGCAGCGTTGATGGTCGGTCTAATGGCTATGGCTACACCTTC | TRBV29-1 | . | TRBJ1-2 | .
CASSLAQGAVAFF | TGTGCCAGCAGCTTAGCACAGGGGGCGGTGGCTTTCTTT | TRBV11-3 | once | TRBJ1-1 | TRBD1
CASSESWTSSYEQYF | TGTGCCAGCAGTGAATCTTGGACTTCCTCCTACGAGCAGTACTTC | TRBV25-1 | . | TRBJ2-7 | .
CASSSGPQYF | TGTGCCAGCAGTTCTGGCCCGCAGTATTTT | TRBV28 | . | TRBJ2-3 | .
CASSQELIEGEGNTGELFF | TGCGCCAGCAGCCAAGAATTGATAGAGGGGGAGGGGAACACCGGGGAGCTGTTTTTT | TRBV4-3 | . | TRBJ2-2 | .
CASSFSGESWGGYTF | TGTGCCAGCAGTTTTTCAGGGGAATCCTGGGGTGGCTACACCTTC | TRBV27 | . | TRBJ1-2 | .
CASSPTPQGQLFF | TGTGCCAGCTCACCAACCCCCCAGGGGCAACTGTTTTTT | TRBV18 | . | TRBJ1-4 | .
CSVERQGANEQYF | TGCAGCGTTGAAAGGCAGGGGGCTAACGAGCAGTACTTC | TRBV29-1 | . | TRBJ2-7 | TRBD1
CAWSVGLSGNYTF | TGTGCCTGGAGTGTGGGACTGTCGGGAAACTACACCTTC | TRBV30 | . | TRBJ1-2 | .
CAWSHRGIGVGRRRTYEQYF | TGTGCCTGGAGTCACCGGGGGATTGGAGTTGGACGAAGACGGACTTACGAGCAGTACTTC | TRBV30 | . | TRBJ2-7 | .
CASARQLFTDTQYF | TGTGCCAGTGCTCGACAGCTGTTTACAGATACGCAGTATTTT | TRBV19 | . | TRBJ2-3 | .
CASSVRTGNGNTGELFF | TGTGCCAGCAGCGTCCGGACAGGGAATGGGAACACCGGGGAGCTGTTTTTT | TRBV9 | few | TRBJ2-2 | TRBD1
CASSFDSYGYTF | TGTGCCAGCAGCTTCGACAGCTATGGCTACACCTTC | TRBV7-2 | . | TRBJ1-2 | .
CASSQRPGGVYEQYF | TGTGCCAGCAGCCAACGGCCCGGAGGAGTATACGAGCAGTACTTC | TRBV5-8 | . | TRBJ2-7 | .
CASSQGVRGDEQFF | TGCGCCAGCAGCCAAGGTGTCAGGGGCGATGAGCAGTTCTTC | TRBV4-3 | . | TRBJ2-1 | .
CASSPPGQGFVLDNTGELFF | TGTGCCAGCAGTCCGCCGGGACAGGGGTTTGTTCTCGACAACACCGGGGAGCTGTTTTTT | TRBV11-3 | once | TRBJ2-2 | TRBD1
CASSESSTDTQYF | TGTGCCAGCAGTGAGTCTAGCACAGATACGCAGTATTTT | TRBV27 | . | TRBJ2-3 | .
CASSLRARGTGELFF | TGTGCCAGCAGCCTCCGGGCCCGGGGCACCGGGGAGCTGTTTTTT | TRBV11-2 | . | TRBJ2-2 | .
CASRRAGEGTEAFF | TGTGCCAGCAGGAGAGCGGGGGAGGGCACTGAAGCTTTCTTT | TRBV19 | . | TRBJ1-1 | .
CASSLATGGGFTDTQYF | TGCGCCAGCAGCTTGGCTACAGGGGGAGGATTCACAGATACGCAGTATTTT | TRBV5-1 | . | TRBJ2-3 | TRBD1
CASSLYPEETQYF | TGTGCCAGCAGCTTATACCCGGAAGAGACCCAGTACTTC | TRBV7-3 | . | TRBJ2-5 | .
CASSFDRDRGFYGYTF | TGTGCCAGCAGTTTCGACCGGGACAGGGGATTCTATGGCTACACCTTC | TRBV6-5 | . | TRBJ1-2 | TRBD1
CSVEGAFLNTEAFF | TGCAGCGTGGAGGGGGCTTTTCTGAACACTGAAGCTTTCTTT | TRBV29-1 | . | TRBJ1-1 | TRBD1
CASSRGLAESDTQYF | TGTGCCAGCAGCCGGGGACTAGCGGAGTCAGATACGCAGTATTTT | TRBV7-9 | . | TRBJ2-3 | TRBD2
CASSLAADTQYF | TGTGCCAGCAGCTTAGCCGCAGATACGCAGTATTTT | TRBV7-9 | . | TRBJ2-3 | .
CASSSDRETSTDTQYF | TGTGCCAGCAGCTCGGACAGGGAAACTAGCACAGATACGCAGTATTTT | TRBV7-8 | . | TRBJ2-3 | TRBD1
CASSLNIGTEAFF | TGCGCCAGCAGCTTGAATATCGGGACTGAAGCTTTCTTT | TRBV5-1 | few | TRBJ1-1 | .
CASSLSGGEETQYF | TGTGCCAGCAGCCTTAGCGGGGGAGAAGAGACCCAGTACTTC | TRBV7-2 | . | TRBJ2-5 | TRBD2
CASSIPQGGNTEAFF | TGTGCCAGTAGTATCCCGCAGGGTGGGAACACTGAAGCTTTCTTT | TRBV19 | . | TRBJ1-1 | .
CASSLGTGLEDTF | TGTGCCAGCAGCCTAGGGACAGGTCTTGAAGACACCTTC | TRBV7-2 | . | TRBJ1-2 | TRBD1
CASSLRAGELFF | TGTGCCAGCAGTTTAAGAGCCGGGGAGCTGTTTTTT | TRBV7-2 | . | TRBJ2-2 | .
CASSGGGGRNTEAFF | TGTGCCAGCAGCGGAGGGGGGGGGCGGAACACTGAAGCTTTCTTT | TRBV7-2 | . | TRBJ1-1 | .
CASSRGVAGGNTDTQYF | TGTGCCAGCAGCCGAGGAGTAGCGGGGGGAAACACAGATACGCAGTATTTT | TRBV4-2 | . | TRBJ2-3 | TRBD2
CASSPDSAGTGELFF | TGCGCCAGCAGCCCGGACTCTGCGGGCACCGGGGAGCTGTTTTTT | TRBV5-1 | . | TRBJ2-2 | .
CASSPDKGEQYF | TGTGCCAGCTCGCCGGACAAGGGCGAGCAGTACTTC | TRBV18 | . | TRBJ2-7 | .
CASTRGTGDVYEQYF | TGTGCCAGCACGCGAGGGACAGGGGACGTTTACGAGCAGTACTTC | TRBV6-1 | . | TRBJ2-7 | TRBD1
CASSGRQGALGNQPQHF | TGTGCCAGCAGTGGAAGACAGGGGGCTCTTGGCAATCAGCCCCAGCATTTT | TRBV2 | . | TRBJ1-5 | TRBD1
CASSVAAGGLSQEAFF | TGTGCCAGCAGCGTAGCCGCAGGGGGCCTGAGCCAAGAAGCTTTCTTT | TRBV9 | . | TRBJ1-1 | TRBD1
CASSDRQGYNSPLHF | TGTGCCAGCAGTGATCGACAGGGGTATAATTCACCCCTCCACTTT | TRBV2 | . | TRBJ1-6 | TRBD1
CASGRIAGGPGEQFF | TGTGCTAGTGGACGGATAGCGGGAGGGCCGGGTGAGCAGTTCTTC | TRBV12-5 | few | TRBJ2-1 | TRBD2
CASSYSGGAGEKLFF | TGTGCCAGCAGTTACTCGGGGGGGGCCGGTGAAAAACTGTTTTTT | TRBV6-5 | few | TRBJ1-4 | .
CASSQGLQGVEAFF | TGCGCCAGCAGCCAAGGACTTCAGGGTGTGGAAGCTTTCTTT | TRBV4-1 | . | TRBJ1-1 | .
CASGPTWAGNQPQHF | TGTGCTAGTGGTCCCACCTGGGCAGGCAATCAGCCCCAGCATTTT | TRBV12-5 | . | TRBJ1-5 | .
CASNRQGPNTEAFF | TGTGCCAGCAATCGACAGGGGCCGAACACTGAAGCTTTCTTT | TRBV6-5 | few | TRBJ1-1 | TRBD1
CASSLGGGRDQPQHF | TGCGCCAGCAGCTTGGGAGGGGGAAGAGATCAGCCCCAGCATTTT | TRBV5-1 | . | TRBJ1-5 | .
CASRANWSPVDEQYF | TGTGCCAGCAGGGCCAACTGGAGCCCGGTGGACGAGCAGTACTTC | TRBV27 | . | TRBJ2-7 | .
CASSVGQISTGELFF | TGTGCCAGCAGCGTTGGACAGATCAGCACCGGGGAGCTGTTTTTT | TRBV9 | . | TRBJ2-2 | .
CASSLDGGVGTQYF | TGTGCCAGCAGCTTGGATGGAGGGGTTGGGACCCAGTACTTC | TRBV7-3 | . | TRBJ2-5 | .
CASSPPGDLGTDTQYF | TGTGCCAGCAGCCCCCCGGGGGACCTAGGCACAGATACGCAGTATTTT | TRBV7-6 | . | TRBJ2-3 | .
CASTPTRVSSTEAFF | TGTGCCAGCACTCCTACCAGGGTATCTAGTACTGAAGCTTTCTTT | TRBV6-6 | few | TRBJ1-1 | .
CASSRRGGGTDTQYF | TGTGCCAGCAGCCGCAGGGGAGGGGGCACAGATACGCAGTATTTT | TRBV6-1 | once | TRBJ2-3 | .
CAWTPGQQNTEAFF | TGTGCCTGGACTCCGGGACAGCAGAACACTGAAGCTTTCTTT | TRBV30 | . | TRBJ1-1 | TRBD1
CASSRGGPYEQYF | TGTGCCAGCAGTAGGGGGGGACCCTACGAGCAGTACTTC | TRBV6-5 | . | TRBJ2-7 | .
CASSGGQGYEQYF | TGTGCCAGCAGCGGCGGACAGGGCTACGAGCAGTACTTC | TRBV5-6 | . | TRBJ2-7 | TRBD1
CASSSALQGLDGYTF | TGTGCCAGCAGTTCGGCATTACAGGGCCTAGATGGCTACACCTTC | TRBV2 | many | TRBJ1-2 | .
CASSQDRLAGTYYGYTF | TGTGCCAGCAGCCAAGATCGTCTTGCAGGGACTTACTATGGCTACACCTTC | TRBV4-2 | many | TRBJ1-2 | .